This is a list of T cell receptor beta chains from one sample in a study of Graves' ophthalmopathy and Graves' hyperthyroidism. MiXCR was run by TCRdb on the multiplex PCR reads, yielding one entry per CDR3 protein. Of approximately 500,000 distinct CDR3 sequences in the sample, over 13% were seen once. Sequenced sample: blood. Every receptor here comes from a woman in her thirties with Graves' ophthalmopathy. CDR3s include the opening cysteine and the closing phenylalanine or tryptophan. The D gene is left open where the match is weak. Rows give clone size only sometimes, using once, few, many, or a class for an expanded clone.

D	size	V	J	DNA	CDR3
TRBD2	.	TRBV6-1	TRBJ2-3	TGTGCCAGCAGTGATAATAGCGGGGCGGCAGATACGCACTATTTT	CASSDNSGAADTHYF
.	few	TRBV24-1	TRBJ1-2	TGTGCCACCAGTGGGGACGGACAAGAGGCTTATGGCTACACCTTC	CATSGDGQEAYGYTF
.	many	TRBV19	TRBJ2-6	TGTGCCAGTAGTATACAGGGCTCTGGGGCCAACGTCCTGACTTTC	CASSIQGSGANVLTF
TRBD2	.	TRBV5-1	TRBJ2-7	TGCGCCAGCAGCCCGGGGGGATCCTACGAGCCGTACTTC	CASSPGGSYEPYF
TRBD1	many	TRBV12-3/TRBV12-4	TRBJ2-7	TGTGCCAGCAGGAGGACAGGGGGCTACGAGCAGTACTTC	CASRRTGGYEQYF
TRBD2	many	TRBV7-2	TRBJ2-4	TGTGCCAGCAGCCCGGGGGGGCTAAACATTAAGTACTTC	CASSPGGLNIKYF
.	many	TRBV6-2/TRBV6-3	TRBJ1-2	TGTGCCAGCAGCCCTCCGGGCTACACCTTC	CASSPPGYTF
.	few	TRBV12-3/TRBV12-4	TRBJ1-1	TGTGCCAGCAGGGGCGGGGGAGCCACTGAAGCTTTCTTT	CASRGGGATEAFF
TRBD1	many	TRBV27	TRBJ1-5	TGTGCCACCGCTACAGGGGTTGTGGGCCAGCCCCAGCATTTT	CATATGVVGQPQHF
TRBD1	many	TRBV27	TRBJ2-7	TGTGCCAGCAGTCCCGGGACAGCGATCTACGAGCAGTACTTC	CASSPGTAIYEQYF
.	many	TRBV5-8	TRBJ1-3	TGTGCCAGCAGCTTGGCGAGGGATGGAAACACCATATATTTT	CASSLARDGNTIYF
.	many	TRBV20-1	TRBJ2-7	TGCAGTGCTAGAGATTTAACAGGGAAGGAAGGTAAACCGTACGAGCAGTACTTC	CSARDLTGKEGKPYEQYF
.	many	TRBV20-1	TRBJ1-1	TGCAGTGAGGGCCTTGAAACTGAAGCTTTCTTT	CSEGLETEAFF
.	few	TRBV18	TRBJ1-5	TGTGCCAGTTCACAGGCAGGCCTGTATAGCAATCAGCCCCAGCATTTT	CASSQAGLYSNQPQHF
.	many	TRBV6-5	TRBJ1-1	TGTGCCAGCAGTTACCAGAGCCAAACCTTCGGCACTGAAGCTTTCTTT	CASSYQSQTFGTEAFF
.	many	TRBV4-1	TRBJ2-2	TGCGCCAGCAGCCGTGGAGGGGACACCGGGGAGCTGTTTTTT	CASSRGGDTGELFF
.	many	TRBV28	TRBJ1-3	TGTGCCAGCAGTTTAGAAGGGTCTGGAAACACCATATATTTT	CASSLEGSGNTIYF
TRBD1	few	TRBV10-3	TRBJ1-1	TGTGCCATCAGGCTCCGCGACAGGGGCCGCCCCGTGAACACTGAAGCTTTCTTT	CAIRLRDRGRPVNTEAFF
.	many	TRBV10-3	TRBJ2-5	TGTGCCACCACAAAGACAGGGACTTTCCAAGAGACCCAGTACTTC	CATTKTGTFQETQYF
.	.	TRBV12-3/TRBV12-4	TRBJ1-5	TGTGCCAGCAGGAGTGGACGGTGGATTAGCTATCAGCCTCAGCATTTT	CASRSGRWISYQPQHF
TRBD1	many	TRBV20-1	TRBJ1-1	TGCAGTGCTAGAGAGGGTTACAGGGGGCTTACTGAAGCTTTCTTT	CSAREGYRGLTEAFF
.	many	TRBV30	TRBJ1-5	TGTGCCTGGAGCGCTACGGGGCAGCCCCAGCATTTT	CAWSATGQPQHF
.	.	TRBV5-6	TRBJ1-2	TGTGCCAGCAGCTTGGACAGCGCCGACTATGGCTACACCTTC	CASSLDSADYGYTF
.	.	TRBV28	TRBJ2-4	TGTGCCAGCAGTTTAGCGGCAGGTAGGGCCATAAACATTCAGTACTTC	CASSLAAGRAINIQYF
.	many	TRBV13	TRBJ2-7	TGTGCCAGCAGCTACGCGGGGGACAGTCCCTACGAGCAGTACTTC	CASSYAGDSPYEQYF
.	many	TRBV29-1	TRBJ1-1	TGCAGCGTGAGCCGTGTTGAAGCTTTCTTT	CSVSRVEAFF
TRBD1	.	TRBV7-2	TRBJ1-2	TGTGCCAGCAGCTATAGTCAGGGGGCAGGTGGCTACACCTTC	CASSYSQGAGGYTF
.	few	TRBV2	TRBJ2-3	TGTGCCAGCAGAGGACCCGGGGACAGCACAGATACGCAGTATTTT	CASRGPGDSTDTQYF
.	many	TRBV7-8	TRBJ1-1	TGTGCCAGCAGCTTGATGCCACAGGGAGGGCACACTGAAGCTTTCTTT	CASSLMPQGGHTEAFF
TRBD2	many	TRBV12-3/TRBV12-4	TRBJ2-5	TGTGCCAGCAGGTCGTATAGCGGGGGGAGGAAGACCCAGTACTTC	CASRSYSGGRKTQYF
.	many	TRBV4-1	TRBJ2-4	TGCGCCAGCAGCCAACCAAGCGCAGGGTTGGCCAAAAACATTCAGTACTTC	CASSQPSAGLAKNIQYF
TRBD1	many	TRBV24-1	TRBJ1-1	TGTGCCACGAGAGGGACAGGAGTGAACACTGAAGCTTTCTTT	CATRGTGVNTEAFF
.	many	TRBV6-5	TRBJ2-2	TGTGCCAGCAGTTACCTGGCGGGGGCGCTGAACACCGGGGAGCTGTTTTTT	CASSYLAGALNTGELFF
TRBD1	many	TRBV6-2/TRBV6-3	TRBJ2-5	TGTGCCAGCAGCAAGACAGGGCCCCAAGAGACCCAGTACTTC	CASSKTGPQETQYF
.	many	TRBV7-9	TRBJ1-2	TGTGCCAGCAGCACGCAGGCGCCCCTCTATGGCTACACCTTC	CASSTQAPLYGYTF
.	many	TRBV28	TRBJ1-1	TGTGCCAGCGATGGGCAGTTGAACACTGAAGCTTTCTTT	CASDGQLNTEAFF
.	.	TRBV7-3	TRBJ2-5	TGTGCCAGCAGCTTGCCGGGCCAGCCCCAAGAGACCCAGTACTTC	CASSLPGQPQETQYF
.	many	TRBV3-1	TRBJ2-7	TGTGCCAGCAGCCAATACTCCGAGCAGTACTTC	CASSQYSEQYF
.	many	TRBV2	TRBJ2-7	TGTGCCAGCAGTGGTGCCGGGACAATATACGAGCAGTACTTC	CASSGAGTIYEQYF
.	many	TRBV4-1	TRBJ2-5	TGCGCCAGCAGCCAAACAGGGACCCAAGAGACCCAGTACTTC	CASSQTGTQETQYF
TRBD1	many	TRBV20-1	TRBJ2-7	TGCAGTGCTAATAAGGGCCGGGACAGGGGTTCCTACGAGCAGTACTTC	CSANKGRDRGSYEQYF
TRBD2	many	TRBV6-1	TRBJ2-7	TGTGCCAGCAGTCAGCGGGGTACCACCTACGAGCAGTACTTC	CASSQRGTTYEQYF
.	.	TRBV19	TRBJ2-7	TGTGCCAGTAGTACCTACCCCGAGCAGTACTTC	CASSTYPEQYF
TRBD1	many	TRBV28	TRBJ2-7	TGTGCCAGCAGTACCCGGACAGGGTCCTACGAGCAGTACTTC	CASSTRTGSYEQYF
TRBD1	many	TRBV29-1	TRBJ2-7	TGCAGCGTTGAAGATTCGACAGGGGGGGTATACGAGCAGTACTTC	CSVEDSTGGVYEQYF
TRBD1	many	TRBV24-1	TRBJ1-2	TGTGCCACCAGTGATGGGGACAGGGCCTATGGCTACACCTTC	CATSDGDRAYGYTF
.	many	TRBV6-1	TRBJ2-7	TGTGCCAGCAGTGAAGGGGGACACTCCTACGAGCAGTACTTC	CASSEGGHSYEQYF
.	few	TRBV30	TRBJ2-7	TGTGCCTGGAGTATTGAAGGGGCCTACGAGCAGTACTTC	CAWSIEGAYEQYF
.	many	TRBV20-1	TRBJ1-2	TGCAGTGCTACCGGGGTTCGAGGCTACACCTTC	CSATGVRGYTF
.	.	TRBV6-1	TRBJ2-7	TGTGCCAGCAGCCCAGGACAGCCAATAAACTACGAGCAGTACTTC	CASSPGQPINYEQYF
.	many	TRBV27	TRBJ1-5	TGTGCCAGCAGGCGGAGGGGACTAATCAATCAGCCCCAGCATTTT	CASRRRGLINQPQHF
.	many	TRBV6-5	TRBJ1-5	TGTGCCAGCAGTTACTCGGGGCAGGACTTTCTGCTCCAGCATTTT	CASSYSGQDFLLQHF
.	many	TRBV7-6	TRBJ2-7	TGTGCCAGCAGCTTAGAGGACGGAGCCTACGAGCAGTACTTC	CASSLEDGAYEQYF
.	many	TRBV7-2	TRBJ1-1	TGTGCCAGCAGTCGAGCTGGGGCTGAAGCTTTCTTT	CASSRAGAEAFF
.	few	TRBV28	TRBJ2-7	TGTGCCAGCAGTTCCCACCAATTCCCCGGGACTCCAGTCTACGAGCAGTACTTC	CASSSHQFPGTPVYEQYF
.	few	TRBV30	TRBJ1-3	TGTGCCTGGACGCAGGGCTCTGGAAACACCATATATTTT	CAWTQGSGNTIYF
.	many	TRBV6-1	TRBJ1-6	TGTGCCAGCAGCAACAGGGAAGGTCGTTCACCCCTCCACTTT	CASSNREGRSPLHF